This T cell receptor (beta chain) is from a study of spatial heterogeneity in lung cancer. In the study overall: TCR and UMI combinations that were unique each appeared, on average, more than ten times in raw reads.

TCRdb processed the 5' RACE reads anew with MiXCR; each CDR3 protein has one entry. This sample has tens of thousands of distinct CDR3 sequences, with roughly 6.5% found just once. This clonotype was counted at least ten times. Time point of the sample: sample taken at primary tumor resection. Unsorted tumor, nontumor lung tissue or cryopreserved PBMC supplied the whole RNA. The germline V gene has CDR1 SEHNR and CDR2 FQNEAQ (reference sequence). The CDR3 extends over 14 amino acids. V trimming: 3 bases; J trimming: 4 bases; junction bases outside the gene matches: 5. The chain combines TRBV7-9 with TRBJ2-5, with 7 bases matching TRBD1. The sequence was obtained from a female donor with early-stage non-small cell lung cancer. The specimen comprised PBMCs, sampled at surgery. The CDR3 DNA is TGTGCCAGCAGCTTCCGGGACAGTCTAGAGACCCAGTACTTC. This codes for CASSFRDSLETQYF.